This T cell receptor beta chain was sequenced in a study of post-analysis software for immune sequencing data. cDNA libraries for TCR beta contained unique molecular identifiers. Input populations of roughly 0.95 to 10 million T cells gave rise to 500,000 to 600,000 cDNA molecules. Using its own MiXCR run on the PCR reads, TCRdb lists one record per CDR3 protein. This table has approximately 570,000 distinct CDR3 sequences, 44% appearing once. Note on this clonotype: Its antigen is still unknown.

Regarding the study as a whole: Same-batch samples co-clustered strongly by F measure. Controls' normalized Chao1 diversity significantly exceeded that of multiple sclerosis patients. Patients showed TRBV5-6, TRBV5-1 and TRBV20-1 among four to six TRBV segments more frequent than in controls.

Germline CDR1 is MNHNY and CDR2 is SVGAGI (reference sequence). Trimming shortened V by 6 bases and J by 2 bases, and 14 bases separated the two germline ends. There are 14 residues in the CDR3. The TCR sequence derives from a girl aged 5 to 17 with multiple sclerosis. Sequenced material: blood. The rearrangement uses TRBV6-6 and TRBJ2-7; D may be TRBD1 (5 bases). Written as DNA, the CDR3 is TGTGCCAGCAGATATAAGGGGTCCACCTACGAGCAGTACTTC. Residues: CASRYKGSTYEQYF.